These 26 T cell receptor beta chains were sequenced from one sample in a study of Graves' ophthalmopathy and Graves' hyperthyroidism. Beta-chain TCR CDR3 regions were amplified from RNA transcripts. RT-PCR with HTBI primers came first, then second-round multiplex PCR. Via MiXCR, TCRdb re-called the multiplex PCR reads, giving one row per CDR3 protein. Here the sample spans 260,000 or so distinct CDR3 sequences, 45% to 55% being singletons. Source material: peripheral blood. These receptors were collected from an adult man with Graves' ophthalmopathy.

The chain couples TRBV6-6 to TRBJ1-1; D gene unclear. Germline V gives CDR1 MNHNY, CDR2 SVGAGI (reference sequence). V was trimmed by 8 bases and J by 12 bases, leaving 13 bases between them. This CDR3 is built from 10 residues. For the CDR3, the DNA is TGTGCCAGCCACGGCCGTATGCCTTTCTTT. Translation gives CASHGRMPFF.

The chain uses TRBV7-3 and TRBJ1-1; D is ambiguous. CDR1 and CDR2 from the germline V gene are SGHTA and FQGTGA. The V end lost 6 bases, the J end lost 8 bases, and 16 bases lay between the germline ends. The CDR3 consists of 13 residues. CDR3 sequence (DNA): TGTGCCAGCAGGGGCGCGGGGTTGATAGAAGCTTTCTTT. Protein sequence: CASRGAGLIEAFF.

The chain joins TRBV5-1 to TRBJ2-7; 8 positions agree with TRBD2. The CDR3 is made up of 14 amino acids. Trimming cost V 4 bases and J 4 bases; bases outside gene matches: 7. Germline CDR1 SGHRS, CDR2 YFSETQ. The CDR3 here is CASSQSGSGYEQYF. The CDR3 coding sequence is TGCGCCAGCAGCCAGAGCGGGAGTGGGTACGAGCAGTACTTC.

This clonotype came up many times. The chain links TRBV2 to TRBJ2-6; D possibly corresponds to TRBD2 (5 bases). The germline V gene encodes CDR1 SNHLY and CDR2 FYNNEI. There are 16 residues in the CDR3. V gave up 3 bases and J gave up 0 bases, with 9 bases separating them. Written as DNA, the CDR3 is TGTGCCAGCAGTGACCCGGGAAGCTCTGGGGCCAACGTCCTGACTTTC. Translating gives CASSDPGSSGANVLTF.

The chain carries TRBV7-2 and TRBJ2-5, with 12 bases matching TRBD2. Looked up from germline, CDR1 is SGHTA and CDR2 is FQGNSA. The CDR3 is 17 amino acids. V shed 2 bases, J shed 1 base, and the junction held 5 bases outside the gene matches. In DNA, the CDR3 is TGTGCCAGCAGCTTACCTAGCGGGGGGGCCTCCCAAGAGACCCAGTACTTC. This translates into CASSLPSGGASQETQYF. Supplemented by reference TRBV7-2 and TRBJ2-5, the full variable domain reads GAGVSQSPSNKVTEKGKDVELRCDPISGHTALYWYRQSLGQGLEFLIYFQGNSAPDKSGLPSDRFSAERTGGSVSTLTIQRTQQEDSAVYLCASSLPSGGASQETQYFGPGTRLLVL.

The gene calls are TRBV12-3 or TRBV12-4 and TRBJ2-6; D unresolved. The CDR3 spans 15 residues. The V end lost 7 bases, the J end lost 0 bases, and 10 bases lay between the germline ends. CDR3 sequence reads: CASNPGHSGANVLTF. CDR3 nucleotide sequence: TGTGCCAGCAATCCAGGCCACTCTGGGGCCAACGTCCTGACTTTC.

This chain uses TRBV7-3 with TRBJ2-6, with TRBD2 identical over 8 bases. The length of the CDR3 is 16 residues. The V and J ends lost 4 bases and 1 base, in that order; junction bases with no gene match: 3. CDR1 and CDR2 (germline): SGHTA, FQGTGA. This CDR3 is CASSSGGDSGANVLTF. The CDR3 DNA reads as TGTGCCAGCAGCTCCGGGGGGGATTCTGGGGCCAACGTCCTGACTTTC.

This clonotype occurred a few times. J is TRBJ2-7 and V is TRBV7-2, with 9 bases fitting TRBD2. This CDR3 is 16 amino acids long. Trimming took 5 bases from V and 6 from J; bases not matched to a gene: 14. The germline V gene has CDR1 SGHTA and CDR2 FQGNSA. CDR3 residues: CASSLRGAGGQGEQYF. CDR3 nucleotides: TGTGCCAGCAGCCTCCGCGGGGCGGGGGGGCAGGGCGAGCAGTACTTC.

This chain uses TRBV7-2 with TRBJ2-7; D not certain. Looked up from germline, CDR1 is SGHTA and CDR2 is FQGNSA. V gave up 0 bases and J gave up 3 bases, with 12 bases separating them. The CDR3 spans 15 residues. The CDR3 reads CASSLAGPMGYEQYF. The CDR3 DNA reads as TGTGCCAGCAGCTTAGCCGGGCCCATGGGCTACGAGCAGTACTTC.

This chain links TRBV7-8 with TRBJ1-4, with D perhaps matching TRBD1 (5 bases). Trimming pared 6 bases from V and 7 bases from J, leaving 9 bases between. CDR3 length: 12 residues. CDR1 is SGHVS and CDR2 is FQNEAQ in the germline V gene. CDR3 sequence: CASSFQGEKLFF. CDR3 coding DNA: TGTGCCAGCAGTTTTCAGGGTGAAAAACTGTTTTTT.

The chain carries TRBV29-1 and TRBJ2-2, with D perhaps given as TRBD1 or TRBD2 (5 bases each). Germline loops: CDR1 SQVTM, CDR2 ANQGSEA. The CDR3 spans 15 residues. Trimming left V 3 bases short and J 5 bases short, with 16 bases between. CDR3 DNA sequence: TGCAGCGTTGAGGCCGGGACCCTAAAAACCGGGGAGCTGTTTTTT. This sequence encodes CSVEAGTLKTGELFF.

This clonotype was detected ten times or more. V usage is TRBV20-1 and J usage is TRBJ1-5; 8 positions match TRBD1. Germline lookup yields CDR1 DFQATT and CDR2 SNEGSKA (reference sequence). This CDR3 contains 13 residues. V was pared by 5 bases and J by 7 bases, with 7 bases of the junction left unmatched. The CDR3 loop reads CSAGGQGVQPQHF. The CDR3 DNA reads TGCAGTGCTGGAGGACAGGGTGTACAGCCCCAGCATTTT.

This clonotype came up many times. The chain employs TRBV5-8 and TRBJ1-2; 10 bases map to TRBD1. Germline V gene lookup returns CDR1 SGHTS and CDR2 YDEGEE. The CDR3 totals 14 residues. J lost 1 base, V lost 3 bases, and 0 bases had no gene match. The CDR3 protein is CASSWDRGNYGYTF. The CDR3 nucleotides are TGTGCCAGCAGCTGGGACAGGGGTAACTATGGCTACACCTTC.

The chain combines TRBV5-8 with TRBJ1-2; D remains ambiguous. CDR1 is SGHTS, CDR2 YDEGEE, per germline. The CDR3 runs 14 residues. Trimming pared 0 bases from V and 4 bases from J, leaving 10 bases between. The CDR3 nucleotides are TGTGCCAGCAGCTTGGAGTCAGTAAGCTATGGCTACACCTTC. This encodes CASSLESVSYGYTF.

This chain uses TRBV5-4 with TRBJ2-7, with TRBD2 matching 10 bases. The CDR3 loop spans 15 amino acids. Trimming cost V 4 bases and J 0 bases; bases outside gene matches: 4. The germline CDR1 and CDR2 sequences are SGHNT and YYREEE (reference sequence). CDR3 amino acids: CASSPASGSSYEQYF. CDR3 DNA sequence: TGTGCCAGCAGCCCGGCTAGCGGGAGCTCCTACGAGCAGTACTTC.

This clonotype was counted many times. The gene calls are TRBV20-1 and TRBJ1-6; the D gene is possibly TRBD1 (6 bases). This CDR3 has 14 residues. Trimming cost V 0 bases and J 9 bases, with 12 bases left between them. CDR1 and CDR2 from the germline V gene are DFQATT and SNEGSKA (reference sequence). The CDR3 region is CSARDGEGGSPLHF. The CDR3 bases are TGCAGTGCTAGAGATGGGGAAGGGGGTTCACCCCTCCACTTT.

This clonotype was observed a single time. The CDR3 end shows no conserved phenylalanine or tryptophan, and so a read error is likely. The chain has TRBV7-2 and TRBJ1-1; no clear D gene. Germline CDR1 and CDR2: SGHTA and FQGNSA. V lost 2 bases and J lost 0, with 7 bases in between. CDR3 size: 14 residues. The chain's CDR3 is CASSLRLMNTEAFS. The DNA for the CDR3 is TGTGCCAGCAGCTTAAGACTTATGAACACTGAAGCTTTCTCT.

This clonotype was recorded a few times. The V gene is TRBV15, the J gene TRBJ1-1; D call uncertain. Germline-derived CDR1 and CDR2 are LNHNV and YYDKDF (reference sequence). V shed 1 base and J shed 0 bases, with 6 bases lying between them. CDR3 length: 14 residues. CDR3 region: CATSRGGMNTEAFF. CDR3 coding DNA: TGTGCCACCAGCAGAGGAGGTATGAACACTGAAGCTTTCTTT.

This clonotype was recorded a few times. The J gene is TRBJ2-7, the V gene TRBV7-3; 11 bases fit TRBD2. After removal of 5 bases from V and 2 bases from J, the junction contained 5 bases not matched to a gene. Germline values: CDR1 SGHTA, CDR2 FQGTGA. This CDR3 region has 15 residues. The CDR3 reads CASSVGLAATYEQYF. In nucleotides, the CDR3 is TGTGCCAGCAGCGTGGGACTAGCGGCGACCTACGAGCAGTACTTC.

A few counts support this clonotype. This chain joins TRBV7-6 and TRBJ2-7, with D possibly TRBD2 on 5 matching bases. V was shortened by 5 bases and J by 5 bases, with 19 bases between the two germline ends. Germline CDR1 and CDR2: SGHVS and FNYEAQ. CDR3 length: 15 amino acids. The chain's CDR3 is CASSPLYGKTHEQYF. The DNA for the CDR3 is TGTGCCAGCAGCCCACTCTACGGGAAGACCCACGAGCAGTACTTC.

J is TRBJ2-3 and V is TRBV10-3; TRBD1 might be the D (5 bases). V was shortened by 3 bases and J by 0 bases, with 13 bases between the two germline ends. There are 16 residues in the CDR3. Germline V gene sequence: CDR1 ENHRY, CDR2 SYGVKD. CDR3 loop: CAISEQDPTSTDTQYF. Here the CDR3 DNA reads TGTGCCATCAGTGAACAGGACCCTACTAGCACAGATACGCAGTATTTT.

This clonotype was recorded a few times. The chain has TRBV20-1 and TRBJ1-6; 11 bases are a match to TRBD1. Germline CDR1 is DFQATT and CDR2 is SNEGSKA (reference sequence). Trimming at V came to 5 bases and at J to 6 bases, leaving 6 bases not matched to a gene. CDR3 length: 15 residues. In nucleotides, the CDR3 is TGCAGTGCTCCGGACAGGGGGCTAAGTAATTCACCCCTCCACTTT. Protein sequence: CSAPDRGLSNSPLHF.

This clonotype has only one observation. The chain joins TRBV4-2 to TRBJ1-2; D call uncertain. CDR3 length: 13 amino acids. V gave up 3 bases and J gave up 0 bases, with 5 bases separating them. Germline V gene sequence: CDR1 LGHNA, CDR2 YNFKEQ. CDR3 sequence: CASSQISNYGYTF. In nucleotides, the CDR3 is TGTGCCAGCAGCCAGATCTCTAACTATGGCTACACCTTC.

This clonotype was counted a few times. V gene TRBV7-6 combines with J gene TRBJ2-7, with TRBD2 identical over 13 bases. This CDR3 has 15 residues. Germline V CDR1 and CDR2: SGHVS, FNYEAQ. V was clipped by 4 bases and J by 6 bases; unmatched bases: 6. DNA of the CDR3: TGTGCCAGCAGCTCCGGGACTAGCGGGGCCTCCGAGCAGTACTTC. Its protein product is CASSSGTSGASEQYF.

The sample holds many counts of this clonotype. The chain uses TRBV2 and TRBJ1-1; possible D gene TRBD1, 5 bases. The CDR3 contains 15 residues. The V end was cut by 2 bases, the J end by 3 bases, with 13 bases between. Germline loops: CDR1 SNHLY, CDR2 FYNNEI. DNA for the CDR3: TGTGCCAGCAGTGAAAGGGAGGGGTTGGACACTGAAGCTTTCTTT. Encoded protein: CASSEREGLDTEAFF.

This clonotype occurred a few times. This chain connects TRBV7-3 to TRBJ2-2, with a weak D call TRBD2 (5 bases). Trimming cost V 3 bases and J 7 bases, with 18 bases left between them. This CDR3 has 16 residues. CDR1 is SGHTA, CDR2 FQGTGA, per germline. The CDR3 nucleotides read TGTGCCAGCAGCTTCGGTGGGAGTGTGAGGCACGGGGAGCTGTTTTTT. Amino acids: CASSFGGSVRHGELFF.